This T cell receptor beta chain stems from a study of technical replicates of blood from a handful of donors. Measured with immunoSEQ multiplex PCR; TCRdb has only the in-frame clones, and not every one. The table shows some 66,000 clones, with roughly 90% occurring only once. The clonotype originates from a human donor in good health. Some clones in this sample may be carry-over from other donors' samples. The source material was PBMCs.

The CDR3 spells CASSPAIGRGYEQFF. The CDR3 nucleotides are TGTGCCAGTAGTCCAGCCATCGGGAGGGGCTATGAGCAGTTCTTC. The rearrangement joins TRBV19 to TRBJ2-1, with 8 bases identical to TRBD2. V trimming: 5 bases; J trimming: 8 bases; junction bases outside the gene matches: 11. Germline V CDR1 and CDR2: LNHDA, SQIVND (reference sequence). This CDR3 contains 15 residues.